This T cell receptor (beta chain) was captured in a study of blood T cell repertoires in COVID-19. Study background: Acute and convalescent COVID-19 samples came from the United States, Italy and Spain.

As originally analysed: Reference gene primer amplification yielded estimated nucleated cell counts. TCRdb keeps only in-frame clones here, not all; method: immunoSEQ multiplex PCR. V and J calls and clone size are given by that table; D and trimming were obtained from the DNA. The data show about 210,000 clones, 80% to 90% seen once. Germline V gene lookup returns CDR1 MNHEY and CDR2 SVGAGI. The V gene lost 8 bases and the J gene lost 2 bases, with 8 bases spanning the gap. The CDR3 is made up of 12 amino acids. This chain uses TRBV6-5 with TRBJ2-3; no clear D gene. Sequencing input: peripheral blood. This receptor was obtained from a woman aged 50 to 60 with active or convalescent COVID-19. The CDR3 loop is CASVGSTDTQYF. DNA of the CDR3: TGTGCCAGCGTTGGCTCCACAGATACGCAGTATTTT.